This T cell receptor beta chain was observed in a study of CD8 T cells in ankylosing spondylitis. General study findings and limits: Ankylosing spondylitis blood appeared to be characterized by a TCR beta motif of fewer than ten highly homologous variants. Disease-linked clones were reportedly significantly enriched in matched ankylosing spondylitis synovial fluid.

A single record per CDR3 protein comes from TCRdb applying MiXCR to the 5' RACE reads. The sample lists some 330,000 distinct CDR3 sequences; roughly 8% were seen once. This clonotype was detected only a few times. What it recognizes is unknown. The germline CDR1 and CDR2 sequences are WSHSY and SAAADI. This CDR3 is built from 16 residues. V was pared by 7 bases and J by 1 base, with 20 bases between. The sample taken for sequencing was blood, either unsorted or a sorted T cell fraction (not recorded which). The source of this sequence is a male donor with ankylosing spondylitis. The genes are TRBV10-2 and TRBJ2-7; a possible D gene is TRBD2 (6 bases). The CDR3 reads CASTPSVGRASYEQYF. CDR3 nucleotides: TGCGCCAGCACCCCTAGCGTGGGACGGGCATCCTACGAGCAGTACTTC.